Given below is one T cell receptor (beta chain) in context. The sample belongs to a study of blood T cell repertoires in COVID-19. Study information: The cDNA or gDNA used as material had been derived from T cells, B-cell-depleted T cells, or PBMCs.

The V and J ends lost 1 base and 6 bases respectively, with 18 bases between them. Per the germline V gene, CDR1 is SGHTS and CDR2 is YDEGEE. CDR3 length equals 16 residues. Seattle patients were enrolled during active infection and followed longitudinally. Repertoires were generated with immunoSEQ multiplex PCR, while TCRdb's copy carries only in-frame clones and drops some. The sample lists 450,000 or so clones, around 89% occurring once. What was sequenced was peripheral blood. The chain has TRBV5-8 and TRBJ2-3, with D tentatively TRBD2 (6 bases). The sequence was obtained from a woman aged 40 to 50 with COVID-19, enrolled during active disease. CDR3 amino acids: CASSLTFTSFLDTQYF. The CDR3 nucleotides read TGTGCCAGCAGCTTGACTTTCACTAGCTTTTTGGATACGCAGTATTTT.